A selection of T cell receptor beta chains follows, all from one sample in a study of shared clonotypes between healthy human individuals. Libraries were prepared by immunoSEQ multiplex PCR; TCRdb keeps only in-frame clonotypes and omits some of them. The table includes some 900,000 clones, approximately 80% detected once. The sequenced sample was memory CD4+ T cells sorted from blood. The source is a man aged 18 to 30 in good health. Both conserved end residues are part of each CDR3. The D gene is left open where the match is weak. A row's size may be missing; if present it is once, few, many or a size class.

d_call | j_call | v_call | clone_size | cdr3_aa | cdr3_nt
TRBD2 | TRBJ2-1 | TRBV10-3 | NA | CAISDGLAGGGEQFF | TGTGCCATCAGTGACGGGCTAGCGGGAGGCGGGGAGCAGTTCTTC
NA | TRBJ2-7 | TRBV5-1 | NA | CASSFEVGSFYEQYF | TGCGCCAGCAGCTTCGAAGTCGGGAGTTTTTACGAGCAGTACTTC
NA | TRBJ2-2 | TRBV7-2 | few | CASSLTRPPTGELFF | TGTGCCAGCAGCTTGACAAGGCCCCCCACCGGGGAGCTGTTTTTT
NA | TRBJ2-3 | TRBV6-1 | few | CASSPATGRVDTQYF | TGTGCCAGCAGCCCGGCGACAGGGAGGGTAGATACGCAGTATTTT
TRBD1 | TRBJ1-4 | TRBV28 | NA | CASSSGQEGEKLFF | TGTGCCAGCAGTTCGGGACAGGAGGGAGAAAAACTGTTTTTT
TRBD2 | TRBJ2-7 | TRBV9 | NA | CASSSRTRPYEQYF | TGTGCCAGCAGCTCCCGGACTAGACCCTACGAGCAGTACTTC
NA | TRBJ2-6 | TRBV4-1 | NA | CASSQDRAGEVSGANVLTF | TGCGCCAGCAGCCAAGATCGGGCAGGGGAGGTCTCTGGGGCCAACGTCCTGACTTTC
TRBD2 | TRBJ2-5 | TRBV7-2 | once | CASSLGNGLAGQETQYF | TGTGCCAGCAGCCTAGGGAACGGGCTAGCGGGGCAAGAGACCCAGTACTTC
NA | TRBJ2-1 | TRBV30 | once | CAWSDRNQQFF | TGTGCCTGGAGTGACAGAAACCAACAGTTCTTC
NA | TRBJ2-4 | TRBV10-3 | many | CAATKPIGGYIQYF | TGTGCCGCAACAAAACCCATAGGGGGATACATTCAGTACTTC
NA | TRBJ1-1 | TRBV9 | NA | CASSVDGQRAFF | TGTGCCAGCAGCGTAGACGGACAGCGCGCTTTCTTT
NA | TRBJ2-7 | TRBV5-6 | NA | CASSLAAGYSYEQYF | TGTGCCAGCAGCTTGGCCGCAGGATACTCCTACGAGCAGTACTTC
NA | TRBJ2-3 | TRBV29-1 | NA | CSAGRLVTDTQYF | TGCAGCGCCGGCCGACTAGTGACAGATACGCAGTATTTT
TRBD2 | TRBJ2-5 | TRBV11-2 | NA | CASSLRGPSGMYQETQYF | TGTGCCAGCAGCTTAAGGGGCCCTAGCGGAATGTACCAAGAGACCCAGTACTTC
NA | TRBJ1-1 | TRBV5-1 | few | CASSLDSLNTEAFF | TGCGCCAGCAGTTTGGACTCACTCAACACTGAAGCTTTCTTT
NA | TRBJ1-2 | TRBV6-1 | NA | CASSTGPWDYGYTF | TGTGCCAGCAGTACAGGACCCTGGGACTATGGCTACACCTTC
TRBD1 | TRBJ2-1 | TRBV7-8 | few | CASTPGAGGLVNEQFF | TGTGCCAGCACCCCAGGGGCAGGGGGCTTAGTTAATGAGCAGTTCTTC
NA | TRBJ2-1 | TRBV6-5 | few | CASTRLDPSYNEQFF | TGTGCCAGCACTCGTTTGGACCCTTCCTACAATGAGCAGTTCTTC
NA | TRBJ1-5 | TRBV30 | few | CAWRSQGRENQPQHF | TGTGCCTGGAGATCGCAGGGGAGGGAAAATCAGCCCCAGCATTTT
TRBD2 | TRBJ2-3 | TRBV6-1 | NA | CASSALTSGGSSTDTQYF | TGTGCCAGCAGTGCCCTCACTAGCGGGGGGTCCAGCACAGATACGCAGTATTTT
NA | TRBJ1-1 | TRBV7-2 | NA | CASRSHRVGTEAFF | TGTGCCAGCAGATCTCACAGGGTAGGGACTGAAGCTTTCTTT
NA | TRBJ1-1 | TRBV9 | NA | CASSPPLLNTEAFF | TGTGCCAGCAGCCCACCCCTTTTGAACACTGAAGCTTTCTTT
TRBD1 | TRBJ1-1 | TRBV18 | NA | CASSPLEQGANTEAFF | TGTGCCAGCTCACCACTGGAACAGGGGGCGAACACTGAAGCTTTCTTT
NA | TRBJ2-3 | TRBV30 | NA | CAWSVQVTQYF | TGTGCCTGGAGTGTACAAGTTACGCAGTATTTT
NA | TRBJ2-7 | TRBV5-1 | NA | CASSPRTEGEQYF | TGCGCCAGCAGCCCCCGGACAGAAGGCGAGCAGTACTTC
NA | TRBJ2-7 | TRBV6-1 | NA | CASSEGLQSYEQYF | TGTGCCAGCAGTGAAGGTTTACAGTCCTACGAGCAGTACTTC
NA | TRBJ1-1 | TRBV19 | NA | CASSIREDTEAFF | TGTGCCAGTAGTATTCGGGAGGACACTGAAGCTTTCTTT
NA | TRBJ2-1 | TRBV11-2 | NA | CASSIRGLSDNEQFF | TGTGCCAGCAGCATTAGGGGATTATCCGACAATGAGCAGTTCTTC
NA | TRBJ1-6 | TRBV27 | NA | CASSLYLYNSPLHF | TGTGCCAGCAGTTTATACCTGTATAATTCACCCCTCCACTTT